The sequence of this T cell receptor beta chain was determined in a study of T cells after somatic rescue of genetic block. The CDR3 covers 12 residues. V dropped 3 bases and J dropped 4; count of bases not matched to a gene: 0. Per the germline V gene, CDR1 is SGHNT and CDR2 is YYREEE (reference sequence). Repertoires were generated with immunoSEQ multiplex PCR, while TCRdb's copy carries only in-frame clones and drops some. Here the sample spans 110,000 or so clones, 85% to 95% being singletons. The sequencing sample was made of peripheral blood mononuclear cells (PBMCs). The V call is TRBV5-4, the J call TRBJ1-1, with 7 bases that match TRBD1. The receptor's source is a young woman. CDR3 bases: TGTGCCAGCAGCTGGGACAGCACTGAAGCTTTCTTT. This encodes CASSWDSTEAFF.